Listed below are T cell receptor beta chains from one sample, sequenced in a study of cytomegalovirus exposure and HLA in healthy donors. Profiling relied on immunoSEQ multiplex PCR, and the TCRdb table lists in-frame clones only, not all of them. The sample yields some 130,000 clones, approximately 70% seen once. The sequencing input was PBMCs. These receptors were collected from a human donor in good health. Both conserved end residues are part of each CDR3. A D gene is named only where the DNA matches it firmly. Not every row has a clone size; where given, it reads once, few, many or a size class.

TRBV19	once	TRBJ2-5	-	CATDRPTGHPQETQYF	TGTGCCACCGATCGCCCAACGGGACACCCACAAGAGACCCAGTACTTC
TRBV19	few	TRBJ2-1	-	CASSIVPGYEQFF	TGTGCCAGTAGTATAGTTCCGGGTTATGAGCAGTTCTTC
TRBV4-1	-	TRBJ1-1	-	CASSQVGGRNTEAFF	TGCGCCAGCAGCCAAGTGGGGGGAAGGAACACTGAAGCTTTCTTT
TRBV18	-	TRBJ1-1	TRBD1	CASSPRDRVNTEAFF	TGTGCCAGCTCACCACGGGACAGGGTGAACACTGAAGCTTTCTTT
TRBV19	-	TRBJ2-3	TRBD2	CASTGLASTDTQYF	TGTGCCAGTACCGGACTAGCTAGCACAGATACGCAGTATTTT
TRBV5-6	-	TRBJ1-2	-	CASSLSPGGNYGYTF	TGTGCCAGCAGCCTATCGCCCGGGGGAAACTATGGCTACACCTTC
TRBV6-5	-	TRBJ2-5	-	CASSYSYRGGETQYF	TGTGCCAGCAGTTACTCGTACAGGGGGGGTGAGACCCAGTACTTC
TRBV7-3	-	TRBJ2-1	-	CASSLGAGPYNEQFF	TGTGCCAGCAGCTTAGGGGCGGGACCCTACAATGAGCAGTTCTTC
TRBV7-6	-	TRBJ1-1	TRBD1	CASSQGQGARTEAFF	TGTGCCAGCAGCCAGGGACAGGGGGCTAGGACTGAAGCTTTCTTT
TRBV7-9	-	TRBJ2-3	-	CASSLDLPAVVSTDTQYF	TGTGCCAGCAGCTTAGATCTACCAGCGGTAGTCAGCACAGATACGCAGTATTTT
TRBV5-1	few	TRBJ2-1	TRBD2	CASGRLAGSGNEQFF	TGCGCCAGCGGACGACTAGCCGGCTCCGGGAATGAGCAGTTCTTC
TRBV5-1	-	TRBJ2-5	-	CASRTGARDRAGETQYF	TGCGCCAGCAGGACCGGGGCGCGGGACCGGGCTGGAGAGACCCAGTACTTC
TRBV28	-	TRBJ2-2	TRBD1	CASSPDRVPGELFF	TGTGCCAGCAGTCCGGACAGGGTTCCCGGGGAGCTGTTTTTT
TRBV29-1	-	TRBJ2-5	-	CSVAPGNQETQYF	TGCAGCGTGGCCCCAGGTAACCAAGAGACCCAGTACTTC
TRBV7-9	-	TRBJ2-2	-	CASSLGGSDTGELFF	TGTGCCAGCAGCTTAGGGGGCTCGGACACCGGGGAGCTGTTTTTT
TRBV11-2	once	TRBJ1-2	-	CASSPIIPEQLNYGYTF	TGTGCCAGCAGCCCGATTATTCCGGAACAGTTAAACTATGGCTACACCTTC
TRBV6-5	few	TRBJ1-5	-	CASSYDPGVQPQHF	TGTGCCAGCAGTTACGATCCGGGGGTTCAGCCCCAGCATTTT
TRBV7-3	-	TRBJ2-3	TRBD2	CASSQVGLAGVTDAQYF	TGTGCCAGCAGCCAAGTGGGGCTAGCGGGAGTTACAGATGCGCAGTATTTT
TRBV6-6	-	TRBJ2-7	-	CASSYRRAEQYF	TGTGCCAGCAGTTACCGCAGGGCCGAGCAGTACTTC
TRBV4-2	-	TRBJ2-3	TRBD2	CASSHVTSGSPKIYTDTQYF	TGTGCCAGCAGCCATGTGACTAGCGGGAGCCCGAAGATTTACACAGATACGCAGTATTTT
TRBV19	few	TRBJ2-7	TRBD2	CASSLGLAGYEQYF	TGTGCCAGTAGCCTAGGACTAGCGGGTTACGAGCAGTACTTC
TRBV5-1	-	TRBJ2-7	TRBD2	CASSPYRPGIAGGTYEQYF	TGCGCCAGCAGCCCGTACCGCCCCGGAATAGCGGGAGGTACCTACGAGCAGTACTTC
TRBV27	-	TRBJ1-1	-	CASSPTGENTEAFF	TGTGCCAGCAGCCCGACCGGGGAGAACACTGAAGCTTTCTTT
TRBV4-1	once	TRBJ2-5	-	CASSRDPQGTAQYF	TGCGCCAGCAGCCGAGACCCCCAGGGGACGGCCCAGTACTTC
TRBV15	few	TRBJ2-5	-	CATKLRQAPETQYF	TGTGCCACCAAACTTAGACAGGCGCCGGAGACCCAGTACTTC
TRBV5-1	-	TRBJ2-2	TRBD1	CASSPWTGYKTGELFF	TGCGCCAGCAGTCCCTGGACAGGGTATAAGACCGGGGAGCTGTTTTTT
TRBV29-1	-	TRBJ2-3	-	CSVVLPRDSPADTQYF	TGCAGCGTTGTTCTCCCCAGGGACTCCCCCGCAGATACGCAGTATTTT
TRBV16	-	TRBJ2-7	TRBD2	CASSQSTPGVAGEGEQYF	TGTGCCAGCAGCCAATCAACCCCTGGGGTAGCGGGAGAGGGCGAGCAGTACTTC
TRBV4-3	-	TRBJ2-7	TRBD2	CASSQDSGLQSYEQYF	TGCGCCAGCAGCCAAGATTCGGGACTACAGTCCTACGAGCAGTACTTC
TRBV19	-	TRBJ2-7	-	CASSIGIQGNYEQYF	TGTGCCAGTAGTATTGGAATACAGGGAAACTACGAGCAGTACTTC
TRBV28	-	TRBJ1-1	-	CASSLSMGRNTEAFF	TGTGCCAGCAGTCTGTCGATGGGGCGGAACACTGAAGCTTTCTTT
TRBV5-1	-	TRBJ2-3	TRBD1	CASSYWGTGLDTQYF	TGCGCCAGCAGCTATTGGGGGACAGGGTTGGATACGCAGTATTTT
TRBV27	-	TRBJ2-7	TRBD1	CASSLEWTGGFHEQYF	TGTGCCAGCAGTTTAGAATGGACAGGGGGCTTCCACGAGCAGTACTTC
TRBV10-3	-	TRBJ2-2	-	CAISAGRDGAGELFF	TGTGCCATCAGTGCTGGGCGTGACGGGGCCGGGGAGCTGTTTTTT
TRBV27	few	TRBJ2-7	TRBD1	CASSLGAGGYGQYF	TGTGCCAGCAGTTTAGGGGCAGGGGGCTACGGGCAGTACTTC
TRBV6-5	few	TRBJ2-1	-	CASSYWAGVTRNEQFF	TGTGCCAGCAGTTACTGGGCCGGGGTAACTCGGAATGAGCAGTTCTTC
TRBV7-9	-	TRBJ2-3	-	CASRKMGEADTQYF	TGTGCCAGCAGGAAAATGGGAGAAGCAGATACGCAGTATTTT
TRBV7-6	-	TRBJ2-7	TRBD1	CASSPRWDREYEQYF	TGTGCCAGCAGCCCGCGATGGGACAGAGAATACGAGCAGTACTTC
TRBV7-3	few	TRBJ2-3	-	CASSLTQSTDTQYF	TGTGCCAGCAGCTTAACGCAGAGCACAGATACGCAGTATTTT
TRBV7-3	-	TRBJ2-1	-	CASSSGDEQFF	TGTGCCAGCAGCAGCGGAGATGAGCAGTTCTTC
TRBV29-1	-	TRBJ2-7	-	CSAGGGRAYEQYF	TGCAGCGCTGGAGGGGGGAGGGCTTACGAGCAGTACTTC
TRBV4-1	-	TRBJ1-2	TRBD1	CASSTDRGAYGYTF	TGCGCCAGCAGCACAGACAGGGGCGCCTATGGCTACACCTTC
TRBV15	-	TRBJ2-7	-	CATSYRADEQYF	TGTGCCACCAGCTACAGGGCCGACGAGCAGTACTTC
TRBV5-1	few	TRBJ2-4	-	CASSLGSLGGAKNIQYF	TGCGCCAGCAGCTTGGGCTCGCTTGGGGGGGCCAAAAACATTCAGTACTTC
TRBV5-6	-	TRBJ1-5	-	CASSRDSGINQPQHF	TGTGCCAGCAGCCGGGACTCCGGGATCAATCAGCCCCAGCATTTT
TRBV2	-	TRBJ2-7	TRBD2	CASSPTSGTYEQYF	TGTGCCAGCAGTCCTACTAGCGGCACCTACGAGCAGTACTTC
TRBV27	-	TRBJ2-7	-	CASRTTGGYEQYF	TGTGCCAGCAGAACGACTGGCGGCTACGAGCAGTACTTC
TRBV28	few	TRBJ1-1	TRBD1	CASSSPPQGRRAFF	TGTGCCAGCAGTTCCCCCCCACAGGGGAGAAGAGCTTTCTTT
TRBV5-4	-	TRBJ1-1	-	CASSLGGRNTEAFF	TGTGCCAGCAGCTTGGGAGGGCGGAACACTGAAGCTTTCTTT
TRBV25-1	once	TRBJ2-1	TRBD2	CASSRRLAGVGDEQFF	TGTGCCAGCAGTCGAAGGCTAGCGGGAGTAGGGGACGAGCAGTTCTTC
TRBV25-1	-	TRBJ1-1	-	CASKRGATGTEAFF	TGTGCCAGCAAACGGGGGGCTACGGGCACTGAAGCTTTCTTT
TRBV28	few	TRBJ1-1	TRBD1	CASSEGALSTEAFF	TGTGCCAGCAGCGAGGGGGCTCTCAGCACTGAAGCTTTCTTT
TRBV6-1	-	TRBJ1-5	-	CASSEGAPQPQHF	TGTGCCAGCAGTGAGGGGGCTCCTCAGCCCCAGCATTTT
TRBV4-3	few	TRBJ1-2	-	CASSQVTGGYTF	TGCGCCAGCAGCCAAGTAACGGGTGGCTACACCTTC
TRBV7-3	-	TRBJ2-7	TRBD2	CASSLTGGSGSGNEQYF	TGTGCCAGCAGCTTAACCGGGGGTAGCGGGAGCGGCAACGAGCAGTACTTC
TRBV11-2	-	TRBJ2-1	-	CASSLSWLEQFF	TGTGCCAGCAGCTTAAGTTGGCTTGAGCAGTTCTTC
TRBV28	-	TRBJ2-3	TRBD1	CASTRTGPTDTQYF	TGTGCCAGCACCCGGACAGGGCCTACAGATACGCAGTATTTT
TRBV18	few	TRBJ2-7	TRBD1	CASSPQRTGADEQYF	TGTGCCAGCTCACCACAGAGGACAGGGGCGGACGAGCAGTACTTC
TRBV12-5	-	TRBJ1-1	-	CASALQGNTEAFF	TGTGCTAGTGCCCTACAGGGGAACACTGAAGCTTTCTTT